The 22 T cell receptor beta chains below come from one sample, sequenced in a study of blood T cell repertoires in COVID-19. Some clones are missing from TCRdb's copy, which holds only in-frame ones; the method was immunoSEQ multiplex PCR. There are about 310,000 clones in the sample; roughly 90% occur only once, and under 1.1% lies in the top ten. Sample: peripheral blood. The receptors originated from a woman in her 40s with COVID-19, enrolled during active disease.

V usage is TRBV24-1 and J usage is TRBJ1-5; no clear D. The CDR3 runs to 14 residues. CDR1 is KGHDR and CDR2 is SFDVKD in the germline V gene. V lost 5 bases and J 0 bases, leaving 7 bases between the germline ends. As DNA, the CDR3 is TGTGCCACCAGTGGAGGTTTTAGCAATCAGCCCCAGCATTTT. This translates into CATSGGFSNQPQHF.

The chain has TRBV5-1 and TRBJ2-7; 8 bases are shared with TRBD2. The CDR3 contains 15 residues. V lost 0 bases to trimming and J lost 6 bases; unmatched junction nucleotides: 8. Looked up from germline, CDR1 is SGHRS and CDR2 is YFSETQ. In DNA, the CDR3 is TGCGCCAGCAGCTTGGAGGGACGGGGGGGTGGCGAGCAGTACTTC. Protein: CASSLEGRGGGEQYF.

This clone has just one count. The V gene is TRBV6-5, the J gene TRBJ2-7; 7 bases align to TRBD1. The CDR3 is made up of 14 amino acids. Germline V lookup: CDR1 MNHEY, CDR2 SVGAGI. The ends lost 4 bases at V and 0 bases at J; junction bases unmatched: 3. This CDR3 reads CASSWTGNSYEQYF. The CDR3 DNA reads TGTGCCAGCAGTTGGACAGGCAACTCCTACGAGCAGTACTTC.

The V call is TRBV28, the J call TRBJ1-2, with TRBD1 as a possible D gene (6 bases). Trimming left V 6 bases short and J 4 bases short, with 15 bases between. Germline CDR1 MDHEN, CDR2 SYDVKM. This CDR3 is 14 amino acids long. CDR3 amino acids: CASRSHQGTYGYTF. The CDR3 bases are TGTGCCAGCAGGTCACACCAGGGGACCTATGGCTACACCTTC.

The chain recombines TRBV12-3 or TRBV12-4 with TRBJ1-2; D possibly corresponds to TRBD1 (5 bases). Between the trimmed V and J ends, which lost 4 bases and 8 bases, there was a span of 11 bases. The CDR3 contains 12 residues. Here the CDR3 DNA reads TGTGCCAGCAGTTCAGGGTTCGGGGGCTACACCTTC. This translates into CASSSGFGGYTF.

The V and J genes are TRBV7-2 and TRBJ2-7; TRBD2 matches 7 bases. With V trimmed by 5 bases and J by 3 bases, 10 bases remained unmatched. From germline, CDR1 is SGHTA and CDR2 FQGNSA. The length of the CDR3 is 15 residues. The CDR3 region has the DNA TGTGCCAGCAGCCGCAATCCGGGAGGACTCTACGAGCAGTACTTC. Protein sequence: CASSRNPGGLYEQYF.

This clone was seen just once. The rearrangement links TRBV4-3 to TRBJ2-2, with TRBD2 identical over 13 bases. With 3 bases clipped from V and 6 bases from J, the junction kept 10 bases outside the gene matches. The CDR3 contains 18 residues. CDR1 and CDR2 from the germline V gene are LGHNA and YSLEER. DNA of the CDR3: TGCGCCAGCAGCCAGAGGGTTACTAGCGGGGGGGCCTCCGGGGAGCTGTTTTTT. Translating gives CASSQRVTSGGASGELFF.

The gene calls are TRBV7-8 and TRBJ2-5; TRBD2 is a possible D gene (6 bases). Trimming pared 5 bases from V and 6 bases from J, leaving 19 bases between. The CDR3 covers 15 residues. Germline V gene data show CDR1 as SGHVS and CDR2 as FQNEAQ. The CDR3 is CASSPAEGLGQTQYF. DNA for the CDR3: TGTGCCAGCAGCCCCGCGGAGGGACTCGGACAGACCCAGTACTTC.

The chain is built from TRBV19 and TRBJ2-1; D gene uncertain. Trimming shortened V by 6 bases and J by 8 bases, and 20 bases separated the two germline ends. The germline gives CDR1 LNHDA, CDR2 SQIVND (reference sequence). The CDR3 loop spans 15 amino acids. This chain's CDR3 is CASRGPSRIRDEQFF. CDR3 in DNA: TGTGCCAGTAGGGGCCCATCCCGGATTCGCGATGAGCAGTTCTTC.

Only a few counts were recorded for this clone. The CDR3 loop reads CATSDPRTGGIYGYTF. CDR3 DNA sequence: TGTGCCACCAGTGACCCGAGGACAGGGGGGATCTATGGCTACACCTTC. The rearrangement joins TRBV24-1 to TRBJ1-2, with 10 bases matching TRBD1. V lost 4 bases, J lost 4 bases, and 8 bases stayed unmatched. The CDR3 spans 16 residues. Germline values: CDR1 KGHDR, CDR2 SFDVKD.

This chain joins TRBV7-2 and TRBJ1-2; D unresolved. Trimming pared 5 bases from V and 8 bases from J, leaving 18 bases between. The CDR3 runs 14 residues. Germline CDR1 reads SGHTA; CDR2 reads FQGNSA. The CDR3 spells CASSQQLQRGGYTF. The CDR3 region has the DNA TGTGCCAGCAGCCAGCAACTGCAAAGAGGCGGCTACACCTTC.

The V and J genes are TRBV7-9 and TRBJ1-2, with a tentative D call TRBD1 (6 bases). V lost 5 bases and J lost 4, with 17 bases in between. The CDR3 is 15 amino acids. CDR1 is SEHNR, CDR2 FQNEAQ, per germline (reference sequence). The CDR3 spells CASSRGGVSAYGYTF. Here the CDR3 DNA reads TGTGCCAGCAGCCGAGGGGGGGTATCTGCCTATGGCTACACCTTC.

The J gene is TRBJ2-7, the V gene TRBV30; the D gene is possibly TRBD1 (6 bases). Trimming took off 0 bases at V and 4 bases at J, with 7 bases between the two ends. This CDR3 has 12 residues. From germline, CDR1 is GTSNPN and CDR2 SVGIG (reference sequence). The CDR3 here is CAWSVGGYEQYF. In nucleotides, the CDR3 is TGTGCCTGGAGTGTAGGGGGATACGAGCAGTACTTC.

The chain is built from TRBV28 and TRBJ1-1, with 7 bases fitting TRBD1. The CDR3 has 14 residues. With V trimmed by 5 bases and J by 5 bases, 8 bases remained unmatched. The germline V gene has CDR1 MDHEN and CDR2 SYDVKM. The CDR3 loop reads CASSLDRAGTEAFF. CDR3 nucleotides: TGTGCCAGCAGTCTCGACAGGGCGGGGACTGAAGCTTTCTTT.

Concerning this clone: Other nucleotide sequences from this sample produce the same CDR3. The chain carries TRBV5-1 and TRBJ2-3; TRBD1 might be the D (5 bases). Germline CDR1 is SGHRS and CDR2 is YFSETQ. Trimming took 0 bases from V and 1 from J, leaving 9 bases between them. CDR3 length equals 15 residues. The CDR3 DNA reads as TGCGCCAGCAGCTTGGGCCAGGGTGGCACAGATACGCAGTATTTT. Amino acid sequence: CASSLGQGGTDTQYF.

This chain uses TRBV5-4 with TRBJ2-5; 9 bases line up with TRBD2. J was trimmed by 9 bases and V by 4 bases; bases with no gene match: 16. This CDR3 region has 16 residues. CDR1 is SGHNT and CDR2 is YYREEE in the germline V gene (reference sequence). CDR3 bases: TGTGCCAGCAGCGCGGGGGGGACTAGCCGGTTAAGGGCCCAGTACTTC. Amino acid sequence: CASSAGGTSRLRAQYF.

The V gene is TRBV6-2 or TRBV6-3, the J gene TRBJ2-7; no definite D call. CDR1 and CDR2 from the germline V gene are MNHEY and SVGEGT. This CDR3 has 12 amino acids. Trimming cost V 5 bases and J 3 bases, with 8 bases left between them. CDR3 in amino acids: CASSPRLYEQYF. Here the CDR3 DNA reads TGTGCCAGCAGTCCCCGTCTCTACGAGCAGTACTTC.

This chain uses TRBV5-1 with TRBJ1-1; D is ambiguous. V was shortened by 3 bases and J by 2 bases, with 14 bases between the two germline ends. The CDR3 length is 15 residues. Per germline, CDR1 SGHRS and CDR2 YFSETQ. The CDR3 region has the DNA TGCGCCAGCAGCTACTTAGACACTTTTAACACTGAAGCTTTCTTT. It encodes CASSYLDTFNTEAFF.

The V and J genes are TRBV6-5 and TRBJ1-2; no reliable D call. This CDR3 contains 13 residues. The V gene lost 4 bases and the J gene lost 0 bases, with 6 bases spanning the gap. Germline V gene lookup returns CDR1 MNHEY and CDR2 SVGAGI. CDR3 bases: TGTGCCAGCAGTTCCAGTACTAACTATGGCTACACCTTC. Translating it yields CASSSSTNYGYTF.

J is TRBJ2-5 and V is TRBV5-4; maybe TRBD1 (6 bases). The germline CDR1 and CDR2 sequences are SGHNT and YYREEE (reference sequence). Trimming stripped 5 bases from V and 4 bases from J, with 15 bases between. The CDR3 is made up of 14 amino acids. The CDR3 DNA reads TGTGCCAGCAGTCGGGACACAGGAGGAGAGACCCAGTACTTC. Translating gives CASSRDTGGETQYF.

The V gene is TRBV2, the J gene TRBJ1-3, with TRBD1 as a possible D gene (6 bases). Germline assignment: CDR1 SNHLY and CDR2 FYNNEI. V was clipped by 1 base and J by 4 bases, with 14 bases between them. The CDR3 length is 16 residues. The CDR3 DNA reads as TGTGCCAGCAGTGAAGGCTGGCAGGGGAAGGGAAACACCATATATTTT. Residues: CASSEGWQGKGNTIYF.

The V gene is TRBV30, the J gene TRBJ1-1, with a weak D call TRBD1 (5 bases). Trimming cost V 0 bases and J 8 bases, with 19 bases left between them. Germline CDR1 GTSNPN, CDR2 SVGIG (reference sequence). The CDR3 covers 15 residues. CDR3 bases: TGTGCCTGGAGTGTAATGGGTGGGCGGGGCGTCGAAGCTTTCTTT. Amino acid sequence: CAWSVMGGRGVEAFF. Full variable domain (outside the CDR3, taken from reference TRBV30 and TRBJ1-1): SQTIHQWPATLVQPVGSPLSLECTVEGTSNPNLYWYRQAAGRGLQLLFYSVGIGQISSEVPQNLSASRPQDRQFILSSKKLLLSDSGFYLCAWSVMGGRGVEAFFGQGTRLTVV.